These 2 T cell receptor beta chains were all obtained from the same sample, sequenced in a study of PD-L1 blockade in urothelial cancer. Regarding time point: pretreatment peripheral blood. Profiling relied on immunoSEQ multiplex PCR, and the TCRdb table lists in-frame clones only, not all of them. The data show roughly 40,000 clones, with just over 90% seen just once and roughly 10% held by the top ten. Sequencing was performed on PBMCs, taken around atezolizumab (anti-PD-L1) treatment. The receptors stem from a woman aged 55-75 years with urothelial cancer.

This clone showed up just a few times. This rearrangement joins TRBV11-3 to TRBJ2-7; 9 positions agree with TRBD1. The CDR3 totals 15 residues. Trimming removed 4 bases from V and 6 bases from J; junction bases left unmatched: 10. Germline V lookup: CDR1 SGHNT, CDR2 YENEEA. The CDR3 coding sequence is TGTGCCAGCAGCTCCCCCCGGGACAGGGACGGCGAGCAGTACTTC. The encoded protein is CASSSPRDRDGEQYF. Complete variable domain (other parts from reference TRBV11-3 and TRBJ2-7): EAGVVQSPRYKIIEKKQPVAFWCNPISGHNTLYWYLQNLGQGPELLIRYENEEAVDDSQLPKDRFSAERLKGVDSTLKIQPAELGDSAVYLCASSSPRDRDGEQYFGPGTRLTVT.

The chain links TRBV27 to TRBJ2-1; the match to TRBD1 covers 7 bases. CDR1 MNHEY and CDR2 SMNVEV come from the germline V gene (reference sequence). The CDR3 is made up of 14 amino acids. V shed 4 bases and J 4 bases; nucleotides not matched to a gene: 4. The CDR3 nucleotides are TGTGCCAGCAGTTATCGGGGACAGTACAATGAGCAGTTCTTC. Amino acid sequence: CASSYRGQYNEQFF.